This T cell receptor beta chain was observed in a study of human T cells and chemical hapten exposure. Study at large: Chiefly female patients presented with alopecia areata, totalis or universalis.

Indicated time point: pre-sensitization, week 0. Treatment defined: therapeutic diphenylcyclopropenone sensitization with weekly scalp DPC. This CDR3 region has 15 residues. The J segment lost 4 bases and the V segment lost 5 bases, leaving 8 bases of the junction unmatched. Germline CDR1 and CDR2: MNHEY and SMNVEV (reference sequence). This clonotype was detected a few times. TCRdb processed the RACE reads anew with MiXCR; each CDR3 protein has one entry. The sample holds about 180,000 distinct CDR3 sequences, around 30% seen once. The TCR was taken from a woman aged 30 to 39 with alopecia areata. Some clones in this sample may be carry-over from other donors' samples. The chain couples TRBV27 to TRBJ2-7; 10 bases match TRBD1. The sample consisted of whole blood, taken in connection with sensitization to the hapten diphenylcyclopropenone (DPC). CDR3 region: CASSPDRGRVYEQYF. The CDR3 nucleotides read TGTGCCAGCAGTCCCGACAGGGGGCGGGTATACGAGCAGTACTTC.